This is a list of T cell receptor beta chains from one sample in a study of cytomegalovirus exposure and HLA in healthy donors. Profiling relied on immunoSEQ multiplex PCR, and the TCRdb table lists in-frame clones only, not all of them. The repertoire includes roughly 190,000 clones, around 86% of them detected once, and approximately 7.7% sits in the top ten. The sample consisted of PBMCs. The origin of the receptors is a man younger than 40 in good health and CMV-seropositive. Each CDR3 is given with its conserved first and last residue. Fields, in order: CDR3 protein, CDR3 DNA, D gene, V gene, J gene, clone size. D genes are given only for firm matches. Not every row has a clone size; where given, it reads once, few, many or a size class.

cdr3_aa: CASSLPPRLGYEQYF
cdr3_nt: TGTGCCAGCAGCTTACCCCCACGGCTAGGCTACGAGCAGTACTTC
d_call: NA
v_call: TRBV7-9
j_call: TRBJ2-7
clone_size: NA

cdr3_aa: CASSLDLNGGARQPQHF
cdr3_nt: TGTGCCAGCAGTTTAGACCTCAATGGGGGGGCGAGACAGCCCCAGCATTTT
d_call: NA
v_call: TRBV28
j_call: TRBJ1-5
clone_size: NA

cdr3_aa: CASSYATGLANTGELFF
cdr3_nt: TGCGCCAGCAGCTACGCCACGGGACTAGCGAACACCGGGGAGCTGTTTTTT
d_call: TRBD2
v_call: TRBV5-1
j_call: TRBJ2-2
clone_size: NA

cdr3_aa: CASTGGQQNTEAFF
cdr3_nt: TGTGCCAGCACCGGGGGACAGCAGAACACTGAAGCTTTCTTT
d_call: TRBD1
v_call: TRBV6-1
j_call: TRBJ1-1
clone_size: NA

cdr3_aa: CASSGDYNSPLHF
cdr3_nt: TGTGCCAGCAGTGGCGACTATAATTCACCCCTCCACTTT
d_call: NA
v_call: TRBV6-4
j_call: TRBJ1-6
clone_size: NA

cdr3_aa: CASTLDRGVNYGYTF
cdr3_nt: TGCGCCAGCACCCTGGACAGGGGAGTTAACTATGGCTACACCTTC
d_call: TRBD1
v_call: TRBV4-1
j_call: TRBJ1-2
clone_size: NA

cdr3_aa: CASSLKPRTQSSYNEQFF
cdr3_nt: TGTGCCAGCAGCTTAAAACCCCGGACTCAGAGCTCCTACAATGAGCAGTTCTTC
d_call: NA
v_call: TRBV7-2
j_call: TRBJ2-1
clone_size: NA

cdr3_aa: CASSSGGSGIEQYF
cdr3_nt: TGTGCCAGCAGCTCAGGGGGTTCAGGGATCGAGCAGTACTTC
d_call: TRBD1
v_call: TRBV5-4
j_call: TRBJ2-7
clone_size: few

cdr3_aa: CASRETGVGGEKLFF
cdr3_nt: TGTGCCAGCAGGGAGACAGGGGTTGGCGGTGAAAAACTGTTTTTT
d_call: TRBD1
v_call: TRBV2
j_call: TRBJ1-4
clone_size: NA

cdr3_aa: CASSLGDRRYNSPLHF
cdr3_nt: TGTGCCAGCAGCTTAGGGGACAGACGATATAATTCACCCCTCCACTTT
d_call: TRBD1
v_call: TRBV9
j_call: TRBJ1-6
clone_size: NA

cdr3_aa: CASSPGPIAGNSYEQYF
cdr3_nt: TGTGCCAGCTCCCCTGGCCCAATAGCGGGAAACTCCTACGAGCAGTACTTC
d_call: TRBD2
v_call: TRBV18
j_call: TRBJ2-7
clone_size: NA

cdr3_aa: CASSFIGTSGRNEQFF
cdr3_nt: TGTGCCAGCAGTTTTATAGGGACTAGCGGGAGGAATGAGCAGTTCTTC
d_call: TRBD2
v_call: TRBV28
j_call: TRBJ2-1
clone_size: once

cdr3_aa: CASSPTRNEKLFF
cdr3_nt: TGTGCCAGCAGCCCGACCCGGAATGAAAAACTGTTTTTT
d_call: NA
v_call: TRBV6-6
j_call: TRBJ1-4
clone_size: NA

cdr3_aa: CASSQEGQQGSGANVLTF
cdr3_nt: TGCGCCAGCAGCCAAGAGGGCCAGCAGGGGTCTGGGGCCAACGTCCTGACTTTC
d_call: NA
v_call: TRBV4-1
j_call: TRBJ2-6
clone_size: NA

cdr3_aa: CASSLAQRNTEAFF
cdr3_nt: TGTGCCAGCAGCTTGGCGCAAAGGAACACTGAAGCTTTCTTT
d_call: NA
v_call: TRBV5-4
j_call: TRBJ1-1
clone_size: NA

cdr3_aa: CASSGTGAAKNIQYF
cdr3_nt: TGCGCCAGCAGCGGAACAGGGGCAGCCAAAAACATTCAGTACTTC
d_call: TRBD1
v_call: TRBV5-1
j_call: TRBJ2-4
clone_size: NA

cdr3_aa: CASTGGATGELFF
cdr3_nt: TGTGCCAGCACGGGGGGCGCCACCGGGGAGCTGTTTTTT
d_call: NA
v_call: TRBV27
j_call: TRBJ2-2
clone_size: NA

cdr3_aa: CASSLEGSLTEAFF
cdr3_nt: TGCGCCAGCAGCTTGGAGGGAAGCCTAACTGAAGCTTTCTTT
d_call: NA
v_call: TRBV5-1
j_call: TRBJ1-1
clone_size: NA

cdr3_aa: CASSFTRAGEQYF
cdr3_nt: TGTGCCAGCAGCTTTACCAGGGCTGGCGAGCAGTACTTC
d_call: NA
v_call: TRBV7-2
j_call: TRBJ2-7
clone_size: NA

cdr3_aa: CASSRQGVDYEQYF
cdr3_nt: TGTGCCAGCAGTCGACAGGGGGTGGACTACGAGCAGTACTTC
d_call: TRBD1
v_call: TRBV27
j_call: TRBJ2-7
clone_size: NA

cdr3_aa: CASSQDNPGGLNTEAFF
cdr3_nt: TGCGCCAGCAGCCAAGATAATCCAGGGGGCTTGAACACTGAAGCTTTCTTT
d_call: TRBD1
v_call: TRBV4-3
j_call: TRBJ1-1
clone_size: NA

cdr3_aa: CAWNKGGEVYEQYF
cdr3_nt: TGTGCCTGGAACAAAGGAGGGGAAGTCTACGAGCAGTACTTC
d_call: NA
v_call: TRBV30
j_call: TRBJ2-7
clone_size: NA

cdr3_aa: CASSPGQGVDTQYF
cdr3_nt: TGTGCCAGCAGTCCGGGACAGGGGGTAGATACGCAGTATTTT
d_call: TRBD1
v_call: TRBV2
j_call: TRBJ2-3
clone_size: NA

cdr3_aa: CASRSFGVMNTEAFF
cdr3_nt: TGTGCCAGTAGGTCTTTTGGGGTCATGAACACTGAAGCTTTCTTT
d_call: NA
v_call: TRBV19
j_call: TRBJ1-1
clone_size: once

cdr3_aa: CSVVEQETQYF
cdr3_nt: TGCAGCGTTGTAGAACAAGAGACCCAGTACTTC
d_call: NA
v_call: TRBV29-1
j_call: TRBJ2-5
clone_size: NA

cdr3_aa: CASSQAVGSSGNTIYF
cdr3_nt: TGCGCCAGCAGCCAAGCCGTGGGGAGCTCTGGAAACACCATATATTTT
d_call: NA
v_call: TRBV4-1
j_call: TRBJ1-3
clone_size: NA

cdr3_aa: CASSQGTTGNQPQHF
cdr3_nt: TGTGCCAGCAGCCAAGGAACAACCGGGAATCAGCCCCAGCATTTT
d_call: NA
v_call: TRBV16
j_call: TRBJ1-5
clone_size: NA

cdr3_aa: CASSGPGAEGTEAFF
cdr3_nt: TGCGCCAGCAGCGGACCGGGAGCGGAGGGCACTGAAGCTTTCTTT
d_call: NA
v_call: TRBV5-1
j_call: TRBJ1-1
clone_size: NA

cdr3_aa: CASDRGRGNIQYF
cdr3_nt: TGTGCCAGCGACAGGGGGCGCGGAAACATTCAGTACTTC
d_call: TRBD1
v_call: TRBV19
j_call: TRBJ2-4
clone_size: NA

cdr3_aa: CASSFPGTGSGNTIYF
cdr3_nt: TGTGCCAGCAGTTTCCCCGGGACAGGGTCTGGAAACACCATATATTTT
d_call: TRBD1
v_call: TRBV28
j_call: TRBJ1-3
clone_size: NA

cdr3_aa: CASSGPITGTSVNTGELFF
cdr3_nt: TGTGCCAGCAGCGGACCGATTACCGGGACTAGCGTGAACACCGGGGAGCTGTTTTTT
d_call: TRBD2
v_call: TRBV9
j_call: TRBJ2-2
clone_size: NA

cdr3_aa: CSVERGGNTIYF
cdr3_nt: TGCAGCGTTGAACGTGGTGGAAACACCATATATTTT
d_call: NA
v_call: TRBV29-1
j_call: TRBJ1-3
clone_size: NA

cdr3_aa: CASSPQGGPNEQYF
cdr3_nt: TGTGCCAGCAGCCCCCAGGGGGGCCCCAACGAGCAGTACTTC
d_call: NA
v_call: TRBV5-6
j_call: TRBJ2-7
clone_size: NA

cdr3_aa: CAISPQGSGELFF
cdr3_nt: TGTGCCATCAGTCCCCAGGGGTCCGGGGAGCTGTTTTTT
d_call: NA
v_call: TRBV10-3
j_call: TRBJ2-2
clone_size: NA

cdr3_aa: CASRDSPEQYF
cdr3_nt: TGTGCCAGCAGGGACAGCCCCGAGCAGTACTTC
d_call: NA
v_call: TRBV5-8
j_call: TRBJ2-7
clone_size: NA

cdr3_aa: CASSLAGTGKFF
cdr3_nt: TGTGCCAGCAGCTTGGCCGGGACAGGGAAGTTCTTC
d_call: TRBD1
v_call: TRBV5-6
j_call: TRBJ2-1
clone_size: NA

cdr3_aa: CASSLTDPVGYTF
cdr3_nt: TGTGCCAGCAGCTTGACGGATCCTGTGGGCTACACCTTC
d_call: NA
v_call: TRBV7-2
j_call: TRBJ1-2
clone_size: NA

cdr3_aa: CCPSEQANSYEQYF
cdr3_nt: TGTTGCCCTTCCGAGCAGGCCAACTCCTACGAGCAGTACTTC
d_call: NA
v_call: TRBV30
j_call: TRBJ2-7
clone_size: NA

cdr3_aa: CASSPTADTGELFF
cdr3_nt: TGTGCCAGCAGCCCCACAGCAGACACCGGGGAGCTGTTTTTT
d_call: NA
v_call: TRBV7-6
j_call: TRBJ2-2
clone_size: NA

cdr3_aa: CSVEIFSGGAAFRKLFF
cdr3_nt: TGCAGCGTTGAGATCTTCAGTGGGGGCGCGGCTTTCCGAAAACTGTTTTTT
d_call: NA
v_call: TRBV29-1
j_call: TRBJ1-4
clone_size: NA

cdr3_aa: CASSLLGYGYTF
cdr3_nt: TGTGCCAGCAGCTTATTGGGTTATGGCTACACCTTC
d_call: NA
v_call: TRBV7-2
j_call: TRBJ1-2
clone_size: NA

cdr3_aa: CASSQAGMRITEAFF
cdr3_nt: TGTGCCAGCAGCCAGGCCGGCATGCGGATCACTGAAGCTTTCTTT
d_call: NA
v_call: TRBV14
j_call: TRBJ1-1
clone_size: NA

cdr3_aa: CASSLGGSSGEQYF
cdr3_nt: TGCGCCAGCAGCTTAGGCGGGAGTTCGGGAGAGCAGTACTTC
d_call: TRBD2
v_call: TRBV5-1
j_call: TRBJ2-5
clone_size: NA

cdr3_aa: CASSLATSGSVTQYF
cdr3_nt: TGTGCCAGCAGCTTAGCTACTAGTGGCTCGGTGACCCAGTACTTC
d_call: NA
v_call: TRBV7-6
j_call: TRBJ2-5
clone_size: few

cdr3_aa: CASSPQASYYGYTF
cdr3_nt: TGTGCCAGCAGTCCCCAGGCCAGCTACTATGGCTACACCTTC
d_call: NA
v_call: TRBV6-5
j_call: TRBJ1-2
clone_size: NA

cdr3_aa: CASRNEPYNEQFF
cdr3_nt: TGCGCCAGCAGAAACGAACCGTACAATGAGCAGTTCTTC
d_call: NA
v_call: TRBV5-1
j_call: TRBJ2-1
clone_size: NA

cdr3_aa: CASSIGQRTTYEQYF
cdr3_nt: TGTGCCAGTAGTATCGGACAGAGAACTACCTACGAGCAGTACTTC
d_call: NA
v_call: TRBV19
j_call: TRBJ2-7
clone_size: few

cdr3_aa: CASRPDRTIIHEQYF
cdr3_nt: TGTGCCAGCAGGCCGGACAGGACGATAATCCACGAGCAGTACTTC
d_call: TRBD1
v_call: TRBV6-5
j_call: TRBJ2-7
clone_size: NA

cdr3_aa: CASSPRTGDTEAFF
cdr3_nt: TGTGCCAGCTCACCGCGAACAGGGGACACTGAAGCTTTCTTT
d_call: TRBD1
v_call: TRBV18
j_call: TRBJ1-1
clone_size: NA

cdr3_aa: CASSLETSGTGRTYEQYF
cdr3_nt: TGTGCCAGCAGCTTGGAGACATCCGGGACAGGGAGGACCTACGAGCAGTACTTC
d_call: TRBD1
v_call: TRBV7-8
j_call: TRBJ2-7
clone_size: NA

cdr3_aa: CASRHDSYEQYF
cdr3_nt: TGTGCCAGCAGGCACGACAGCTACGAGCAGTACTTC
d_call: NA
v_call: TRBV6-1
j_call: TRBJ2-7
clone_size: NA

cdr3_aa: CASSLVGGQGYTF
cdr3_nt: TGTGCCAGCAGTTTGGTCGGAGGCCAGGGCTACACCTTC
d_call: NA
v_call: TRBV28
j_call: TRBJ1-2
clone_size: NA

cdr3_aa: CASSYNGGTEKLFF
cdr3_nt: TGTGCCAGCAGTTACAATGGGGGAACGGAAAAACTGTTTTTT
d_call: NA
v_call: TRBV6-5
j_call: TRBJ1-4
clone_size: NA

cdr3_aa: CASSLDSGLALGTGELFF
cdr3_nt: TGTGCCAGCAGCTTAGATTCGGGACTAGCTTTGGGTACCGGGGAGCTGTTTTTT
d_call: TRBD2
v_call: TRBV11-3
j_call: TRBJ2-2
clone_size: NA